One sample yielded the 14 T cell receptor beta chains listed below, sequenced in a study of blood T cell repertoires in COVID-19. The repertoire was sequenced with immunoSEQ multiplex PCR; TCRdb's copy has only in-frame clones and lacks some. The repertoire holds 140,000 to 150,000 clones, less than 90% seen once, with 38% in the top ten. Sequencing was carried out using peripheral blood. The source of these receptors is a human donor in a cohort sampled during active COVID-19.

The CDR3 DNA reads TGTGCCAGCAACTCCTACAGGGGGACCGGGGAGCTGTTTTTT. Protein product: CASNSYRGTGELFF. The rearrangement uses TRBV3-1 (or the pseudogene TRBV3-2) and TRBJ2-2; 8 bases line up with TRBD1. J gave up 5 bases and V 7 bases, and 6 bases lay outside the gene matches. The CDR3 sequence is 14 residues long. The V gene's germline CDR1 is LGHDT and CDR2 YNNKEL (reference sequence).

The rearrangement joins TRBV5-1 to TRBJ1-1, with D possibly TRBD1 on 6 matching bases. V was pared by 0 bases and J by 7 bases, with 13 bases between. Germline CDR1 is SGHRS and CDR2 is YFSETQ. The CDR3 runs to 14 residues. CDR3: CASSLASGVYEAFF. The CDR3 coding sequence is TGCGCCAGCAGCTTGGCTTCAGGGGTCTATGAAGCTTTCTTT.

V is TRBV7-9 and J is TRBJ1-3; a possible D gene is TRBD1 (5 bases). V was shortened by 8 bases and J by 4 bases, with 15 bases between the two germline ends. CDR1 is SEHNR and CDR2 is FQNEAQ in the germline V gene (reference sequence). The CDR3 spans 14 residues. CDR3 region: CASVQGSAGNTIYF. The CDR3 region has the DNA TGTGCCAGCGTTCAGGGATCAGCCGGAAACACCATATATTTT.

In this sample, this clone turned up a few times. The chain carries TRBV5-1 and TRBJ2-2, with 10 positions matching TRBD2. Germline V CDR1 and CDR2: SGHRS, YFSETQ. The CDR3 contains 17 residues. Unmatched junction bases numbered 11, after V lost 4 bases and J lost 5 bases. The CDR3 DNA sequence: TGCGCCAGCAGCCCCCACTTTCTAGCGGGGGTTACCGGGGAGCTGTTTTTT. It specifies CASSPHFLAGVTGELFF.

The chain has TRBV11-2 and TRBJ2-1; 12 bases fit TRBD2. CDR3 length: 14 amino acids. Germline V CDR1 and CDR2: SGHAT, FQNNGV. V shed 6 bases, J shed 15 bases, and the junction held 12 bases outside the gene matches. This CDR3 is CASSQGLAGSGRFF. CDR3 sequence (DNA): TGTGCCAGCAGTCAAGGACTAGCGGGGTCTGGGAGGTTCTTC.

This clone appeared once. The genes are TRBV7-9 and TRBJ2-1; 7 bases align to TRBD1. The germline CDR1 and CDR2 sequences are SEHNR and FQNEAQ (reference sequence). There are 16 residues in the CDR3. V lost 4 bases, J lost 0 bases, and 6 bases stayed unmatched. CDR3 coding DNA: TGTGCCAGCAGCTCATACAGGGGTAGCTCCTACAATGAGCAGTTCTTC. Amino acid sequence: CASSSYRGSSYNEQFF.

The chain recombines TRBV6-5 with TRBJ2-7, with TRBD2 as a possible D gene (5 bases). The germline gives CDR1 MNHEY, CDR2 SVGAGI. The ends were cut back, 6 bases at V and 0 bases at J, with 12 bases in the middle. The CDR3 consists of 14 residues. The CDR3 bases are TGTGCCAGCAGGGAGGTTGGCAGCTCCTACGAGCAGTACTTC. Its protein is CASREVGSSYEQYF.

The chain couples TRBV6-5 to TRBJ1-2; maybe TRBD1 (6 bases). Germline V gene data show CDR1 as MNHEY and CDR2 as SVGAGI. V gave up 2 bases and J gave up 0 bases, with 13 bases separating them. The CDR3 totals 16 residues. Here the CDR3 DNA reads TGTGCCAGCAGTTACACCCCGACAGGAGCTAACTATGGCTACACCTTC. Its protein is CASSYTPTGANYGYTF.

The J gene is TRBJ2-2, the V gene TRBV5-5; tentative D call: TRBD1 (6 bases). CDR1 SGHKS and CDR2 YYEKEE come from the germline V gene (reference sequence). The ends were cut back, 4 bases at V and 0 bases at J, with 10 bases in the middle. CDR3 length: 15 residues. CDR3 amino acids: CASSPDSANTGELFF. DNA for the CDR3: TGTGCCAGCAGCCCGGACAGCGCGAACACCGGGGAGCTGTTTTTT. The complete variable domain, with remaining parts taken from reference TRBV5-5 and TRBJ2-2, reads DAGVTQSPTHLIKTRGQQVTLRCSPISGHKSVSWYQQVLGQGPQFIFQYYEKEERGRGNFPDRFSARQFPNYSSELNVNALLLGDSALYLCASSPDSANTGELFFGEGSRLTVL.

V usage is TRBV19 and J usage is TRBJ2-5, with 11 bases fitting TRBD2. This CDR3 has 15 amino acids. V dropped 10 bases and J dropped 4; count of bases not matched to a gene: 11. Germline V gene data show CDR1 as LNHDA and CDR2 as SQIVND (reference sequence). DNA of the CDR3: TGTGCCACTAAAGGCGGGGGACTAGCGGCAGAGACCCAGTACTTC. Translated: CATKGGGLAAETQYF.

This chain joins TRBV9 and TRBJ2-3, with no clear D. CDR3 size: 14 residues. Germline V gene lookup returns CDR1 SGDLS and CDR2 YYNGEE. V dropped 6 bases and J dropped 4 bases, with 15 bases sitting between them. For the CDR3, the DNA is TGTGCCAGCACTCCGGGTCCATCGGCAGATACGCAGTATTTT. Its translation: CASTPGPSADTQYF.

The rearrangement links TRBV5-6 to TRBJ2-5, with 7 bases fitting TRBD1. The CDR3 runs to 14 residues. The germline CDR1 and CDR2 sequences are SGHDT and YYEEEE. The trim removed 5 bases at V and 1 base at J, leaving 5 bases unmatched. The CDR3 sequence: CASRPGTVQETQYF. DNA for the CDR3: TGTGCCAGCAGGCCCGGGACAGTCCAAGAGACCCAGTACTTC.

This chain uses TRBV6-4 with TRBJ1-5, with D unclear. V lost 6 bases, J lost 2 bases, and 11 bases lay in between. The CDR3 consists of 14 residues. CDR1 and CDR2 (germline): MRHNA, SNTAGT. CDR3 DNA: TGTGCCAGCAGCGAGGGTTTTGGCAATCAGCCCCAGCATTTT. This sequence encodes CASSEGFGNQPQHF.

Only one count was recorded for this clone. V usage is TRBV18 and J usage is TRBJ2-2; possibly TRBD1 for D (6 bases). CDR1 and CDR2 from the germline V gene are KGHSH and LQKENI. Trimming removed 3 bases from V and 3 bases from J, with 11 bases in between. This CDR3 spans 15 amino acids. CDR3 nucleotide sequence: TGTGCCAGCTCACCCTACAGGGCGGACACCGGGGAGCTGTTTTTT. As protein: CASSPYRADTGELFF. Variable domain in full (rest from reference TRBV18 and TRBJ2-2): NAGVMQNPRHLVRRRGQEARLRCSPMKGHSHVYWYRQLPEEGLKFMVYLQKENIIDESGMPKERFSAEFPKEGPSILRIQQVVRGDSAAYFCASSPYRADTGELFFGEGSRLTVL.